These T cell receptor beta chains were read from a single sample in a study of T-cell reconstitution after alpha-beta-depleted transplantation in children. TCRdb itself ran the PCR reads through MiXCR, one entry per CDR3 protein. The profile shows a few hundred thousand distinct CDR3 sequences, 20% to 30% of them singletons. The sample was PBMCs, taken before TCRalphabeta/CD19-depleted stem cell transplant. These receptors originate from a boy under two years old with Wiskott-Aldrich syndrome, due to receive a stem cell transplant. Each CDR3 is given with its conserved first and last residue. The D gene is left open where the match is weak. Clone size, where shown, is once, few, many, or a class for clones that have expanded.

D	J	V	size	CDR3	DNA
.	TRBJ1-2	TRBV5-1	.	CASSAMTGNHGYTF	TGCGCCAGCAGCGCGATGACAGGAAATCACGGCTACACCTTC
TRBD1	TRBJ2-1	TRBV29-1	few	CSVDPRQGMHEQFF	TGCAGCGTTGACCCTCGACAGGGCATGCATGAGCAGTTCTTC
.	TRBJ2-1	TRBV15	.	CATSRGVTDNEQFF	TGTGCCACCAGCAGAGGAGTCACCGACAATGAGCAGTTCTTC
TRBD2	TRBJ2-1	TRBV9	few	CASGGLAVYNEQFF	TGTGCCAGCGGGGGACTAGCGGTATACAATGAGCAGTTCTTC
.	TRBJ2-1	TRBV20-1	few	CSAIGDQPSYNEQFF	TGCAGTGCTATTGGCGACCAGCCCTCCTACAATGAGCAGTTCTTC
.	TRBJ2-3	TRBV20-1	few	CSAERDTSTDTQYF	TGCAGTGCTGAGCGGGACACCAGCACAGATACGCAGTATTTT
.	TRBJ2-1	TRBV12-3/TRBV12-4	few	CASQQGSYNEQFF	TGTGCCAGCCAACAGGGCTCCTACAATGAGCAGTTCTTC
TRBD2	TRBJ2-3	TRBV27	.	CASSPKVTSSSNTDTQYF	TGTGCCAGCAGTCCTAAGGTGACTAGCTCTTCTAACACAGATACGCAGTATTTT
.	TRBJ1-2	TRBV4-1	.	CASSQATKLYYGYTF	TGCGCCAGCAGCCAAGCTACCAAGCTATATTATGGCTACACCTTC
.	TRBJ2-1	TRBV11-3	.	CASSSHRDLSAYNEQFF	TGTGCCAGCAGCTCTCACCGGGACCTCAGCGCCTACAATGAGCAGTTCTTC
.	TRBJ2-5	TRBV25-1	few	CASSGGRAFQETQYF	TGTGCCAGCAGCGGTGGACGGGCCTTCCAAGAGACCCAGTACTTC
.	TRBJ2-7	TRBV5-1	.	CASSLEGSLYEQYF	TGCGCCAGCAGCTTGGAGGGATCCCTCTACGAGCAGTACTTC
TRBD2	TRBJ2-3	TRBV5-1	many	CASSLASGGTDTQYF	TGTGCCAGCAGCTTAGCCTCCGGGGGGACAGATACGCAGTATTTT
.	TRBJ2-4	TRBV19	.	CASSGTPKNIQYF	TGTGCCAGTAGCGGGACTCCTAAAAACATTCAGTACTTC
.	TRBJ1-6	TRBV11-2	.	CASSLARVTRGSPLHF	TGTGCCAGCAGCTTAGCGCGGGTTACAAGGGGTTCACCCCTCCACTTT
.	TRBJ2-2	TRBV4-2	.	CASSQDDRGPSGTGELFF	TGTGCCAGCAGCCAAGATGACCGTGGACCCTCAGGGACCGGGGAGCTGTTTTTT
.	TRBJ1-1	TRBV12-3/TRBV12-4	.	CASRQGRAEAFF	TGTGCCAGCAGACAGGGTAGAGCTGAAGCTTTCTTT
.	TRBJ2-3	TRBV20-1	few	CSARFPSGTDTQYF	TGCAGTGCCCGATTCCCTAGCGGCACAGATACGCAGTATTTT
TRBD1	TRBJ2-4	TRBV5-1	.	CASSQGDIQYF	TGCGCCAGCAGCCAGGGGGACATTCAGTACTTC
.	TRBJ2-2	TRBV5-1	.	CASTWGTGELFF	TGCGCCAGCACGTGGGGCACCGGGGAGCTGTTTTTT
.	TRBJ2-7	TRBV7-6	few	CASSSRQSSYEQYF	TGTGCCAGCAGCTCCCGACAGAGCTCCTACGAGCAGTACTTC
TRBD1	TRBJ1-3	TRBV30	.	CASGQGFSGNTIYF	TGTGCCAGTGGACAGGGATTCTCTGGAAACACCATATATTTT
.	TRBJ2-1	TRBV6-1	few	CASRTTQYNEQFF	TGTGCCAGCAGGACCACCCAGTACAATGAGCAGTTCTTC
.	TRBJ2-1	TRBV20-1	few	CSANPTARASYNEQFF	TGCAGTGCTAACCCGACAGCACGAGCCTCCTACAATGAGCAGTTCTTC
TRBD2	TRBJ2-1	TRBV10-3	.	CAISPVSGSPYNEQFF	TGTGCCATCAGCCCAGTTAGCGGGTCCCCCTACAATGAGCAGTTCTTC
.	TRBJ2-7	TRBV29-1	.	CSATNAAGPYEQYF	TGCAGCGCTACAAACGCGGCAGGTCCCTACGAGCAGTACTTC
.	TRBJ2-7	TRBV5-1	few	CASRGVEGLQYF	TGCGCCAGCAGAGGGGTTGAAGGGCTCCAGTACTTC
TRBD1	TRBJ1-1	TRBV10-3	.	CAISEIPGQGPSFALAEAFF	TGTGCCATCAGTGAGATTCCGGGACAGGGTCCTTCCTTCGCCCTCGCTGAAGCTTTCTTT
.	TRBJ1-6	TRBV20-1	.	CSASWQGNSPLHF	TGCAGTGCTAGTTGGCAGGGGAATTCACCCCTCCACTTT
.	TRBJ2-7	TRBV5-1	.	CASSLDGSPPYEQYF	TGCGCCAGCAGCTTGGACGGATCTCCCCCCTACGAGCAGTACTTC
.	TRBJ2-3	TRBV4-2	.	CASSQDGSRTDTQYF	TGTGCCAGCAGCCAAGATGGGTCACGCACAGATACGCAGTATTTT
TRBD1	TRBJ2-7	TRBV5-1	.	CASTWDRKGTYEQYF	TGCGCCAGCACCTGGGACAGGAAGGGGACCTACGAGCAGTACTTC